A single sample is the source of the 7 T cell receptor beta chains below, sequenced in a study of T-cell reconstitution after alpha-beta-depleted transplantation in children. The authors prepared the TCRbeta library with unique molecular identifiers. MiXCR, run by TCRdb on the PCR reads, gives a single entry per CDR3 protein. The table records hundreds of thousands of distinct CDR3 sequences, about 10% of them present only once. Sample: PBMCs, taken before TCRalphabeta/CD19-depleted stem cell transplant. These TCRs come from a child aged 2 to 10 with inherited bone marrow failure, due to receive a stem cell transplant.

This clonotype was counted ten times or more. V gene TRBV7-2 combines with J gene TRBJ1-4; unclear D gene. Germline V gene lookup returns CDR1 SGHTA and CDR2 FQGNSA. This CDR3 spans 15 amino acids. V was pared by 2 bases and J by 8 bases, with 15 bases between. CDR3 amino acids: CASSLTSRSGEKLFF. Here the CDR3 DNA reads TGTGCCAGCAGCTTAACTTCGAGGTCGGGGGAAAAACTGTTTTTT.

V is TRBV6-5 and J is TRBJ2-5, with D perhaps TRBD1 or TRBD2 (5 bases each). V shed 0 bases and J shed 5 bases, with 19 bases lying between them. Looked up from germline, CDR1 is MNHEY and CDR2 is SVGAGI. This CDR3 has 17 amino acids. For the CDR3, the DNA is TGTGCCAGCAGTTACTCGATCCCGCCCAGGGTAGCGGAGACCCAGTACTTC. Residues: CASSYSIPPRVAETQYF.

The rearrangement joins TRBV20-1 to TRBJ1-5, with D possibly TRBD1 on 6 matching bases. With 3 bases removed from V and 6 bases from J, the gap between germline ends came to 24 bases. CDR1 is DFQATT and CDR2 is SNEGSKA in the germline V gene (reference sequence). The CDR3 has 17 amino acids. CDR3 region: CSASTWGGASKGQPQHF. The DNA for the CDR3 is TGCAGTGCTAGTACCTGGGGGGGGGCAAGTAAGGGTCAGCCCCAGCATTTT.

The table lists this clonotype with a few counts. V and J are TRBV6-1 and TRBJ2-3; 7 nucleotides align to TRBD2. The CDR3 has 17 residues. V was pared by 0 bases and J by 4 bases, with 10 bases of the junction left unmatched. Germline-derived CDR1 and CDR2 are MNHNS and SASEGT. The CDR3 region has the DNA TGTGCCAGCAGTGAAGCGCTGGGGAGGGTTGGGGCAGATACGCAGTATTTT. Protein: CASSEALGRVGADTQYF.

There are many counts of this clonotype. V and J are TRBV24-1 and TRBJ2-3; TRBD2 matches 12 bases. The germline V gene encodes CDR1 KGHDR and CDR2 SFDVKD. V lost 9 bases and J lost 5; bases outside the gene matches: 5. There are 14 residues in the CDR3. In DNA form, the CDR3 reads TGTGCCACCCCGCTAGCGGGAGGGCGAGATACGCAGTATTTT. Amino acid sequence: CATPLAGGRDTQYF.

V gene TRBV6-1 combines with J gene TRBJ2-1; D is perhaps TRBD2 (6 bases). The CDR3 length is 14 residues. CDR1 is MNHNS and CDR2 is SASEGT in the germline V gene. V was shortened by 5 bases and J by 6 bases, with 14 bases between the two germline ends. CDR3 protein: CASSRLGLLNEQFF. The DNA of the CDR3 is TGTGCCAGCAGTCGACTGGGACTGCTCAATGAGCAGTTCTTC.

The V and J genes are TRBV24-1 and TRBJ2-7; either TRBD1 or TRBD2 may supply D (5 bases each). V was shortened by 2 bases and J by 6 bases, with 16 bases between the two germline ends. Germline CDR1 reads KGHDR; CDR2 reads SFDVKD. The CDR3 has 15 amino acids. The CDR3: CATSDCGPRGREQYF. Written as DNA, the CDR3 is TGTGCCACCAGTGATTGTGGCCCGAGGGGTCGCGAGCAGTACTTC.